This T cell receptor (beta chain) came from a study of radiotherapy plus CTLA-4 blockade in lung cancer (dated by TCRdb to the late 2010s). As for the study more broadly: Objective responses occurred in about 19% of enrolled patients, and around 29% achieved disease control. Overall study results and their limits: TCR clones derived from tumors expanded in peripheral blood after treatment with radiotherapy and ipilimumab. The strongest predictors of response, as reported, were early dynamic changes in blood T cell clones along with a rise in serum interferon-beta after radiation.

To prepare the library, the immunoSEQ multiplex PCR assay was applied. In its TCRdb copy, this immuneACCESS table keeps in-frame sequences only and misses some clones. Where compared with another copy, unresolved V genes explain less than half of these, and the others have no known cause. The sample includes approximately 44,000 clones, with roughly three quarters observed a single time. Just under 8.5% of the sample rests with the top ten. In regard to this clone: Its antigen is still unknown. Base qualities are missing; no much larger clone stands one base away.

There are 15 amino acids in the CDR3, from cysteine to phenylalanine inclusive. The read is trimmed to its CDR3 DNA, 45 bases read in frame from base 1. From a lookup of the germline V gene, CDR1 and CDR2 are MDHEN and SYDVKM. V is cut by 2 bases and J by 0 bases, and the space between the germline ends is 10 bases. The study tested focal radiation therapy combined with CTLA-4 blockade (ipilimumab) in patients with chemo-refractory metastatic non-small-cell lung cancer. The chain was built from TRBV28 and TRBJ1-2, with the D gene too uncertain to name. Specimen: peripheral blood, collected from a patient treated with radiotherapy plus ipilimumab. This sequence was found in a human donor with non-small cell lung cancer who had stable disease on radiotherapy plus ipilimumab. The base sequence is TGTGCCAGCAGTTTAGGAGACGGCCCTAACTATGGCTACACCTTC. Its protein product is CASSLGDGPNYGYTF.